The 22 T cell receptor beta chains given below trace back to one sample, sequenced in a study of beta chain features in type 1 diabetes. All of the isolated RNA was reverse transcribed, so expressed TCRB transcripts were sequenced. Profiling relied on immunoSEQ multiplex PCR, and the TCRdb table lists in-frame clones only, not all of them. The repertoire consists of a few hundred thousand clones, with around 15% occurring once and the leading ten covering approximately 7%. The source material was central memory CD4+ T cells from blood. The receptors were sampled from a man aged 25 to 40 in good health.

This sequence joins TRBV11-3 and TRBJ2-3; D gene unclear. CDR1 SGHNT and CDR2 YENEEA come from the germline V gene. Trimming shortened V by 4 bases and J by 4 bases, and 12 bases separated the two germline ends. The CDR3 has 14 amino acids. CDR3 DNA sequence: TGTGCCAGCAGCTCGGGCCCGAGTTCAGATACGCAGTATTTT. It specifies CASSSGPSSDTQYF.

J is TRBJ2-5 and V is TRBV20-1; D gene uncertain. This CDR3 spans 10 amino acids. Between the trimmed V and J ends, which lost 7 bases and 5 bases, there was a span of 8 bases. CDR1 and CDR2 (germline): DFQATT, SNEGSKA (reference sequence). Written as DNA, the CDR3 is TGCAGTGTACTCAGGGAGACCCAGTACTTC. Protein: CSVLRETQYF.

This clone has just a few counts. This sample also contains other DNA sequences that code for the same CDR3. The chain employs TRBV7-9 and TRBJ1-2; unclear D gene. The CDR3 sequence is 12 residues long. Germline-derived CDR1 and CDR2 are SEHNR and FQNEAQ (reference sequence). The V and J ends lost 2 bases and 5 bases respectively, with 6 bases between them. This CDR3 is CASSLRAYGYTF. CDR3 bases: TGTGCCAGCAGCTTACGGGCTTATGGCTACACCTTC.

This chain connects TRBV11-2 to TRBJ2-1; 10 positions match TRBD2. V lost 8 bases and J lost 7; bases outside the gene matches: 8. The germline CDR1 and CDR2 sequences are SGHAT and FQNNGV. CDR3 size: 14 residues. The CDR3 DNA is TGTGCCAGCGGAAGCGGGAGGGCCCATAATGAGCAGTTCTTC. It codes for CASGSGRAHNEQFF.

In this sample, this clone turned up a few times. The CDR3 coding sequence is TGTGCCAGCAGCGTCGAATTAGAAGACAATTACAATGAGCAGTTCTTC. It specifies CASSVELEDNYNEQFF. The J gene is TRBJ2-1, the V gene TRBV9; D remains unclear. This CDR3 spans 16 amino acids. CDR1 is SGDLS and CDR2 is YYNGEE in the germline V gene. Trimming shortened V by 2 bases and J by 4 bases, and 16 bases separated the two germline ends. The complete variable domain, with remaining parts taken from reference TRBV9 and TRBJ2-1, reads DSGVTQTPKHLITATGQRVTLRCSPRSGDLSVYWYQQSLDQGLQFLIQYYNGEERAKGNILERFSAQQFPDLHSELNLSSLELGDSALYFCASSVELEDNYNEQFFGPGTRLTVL.

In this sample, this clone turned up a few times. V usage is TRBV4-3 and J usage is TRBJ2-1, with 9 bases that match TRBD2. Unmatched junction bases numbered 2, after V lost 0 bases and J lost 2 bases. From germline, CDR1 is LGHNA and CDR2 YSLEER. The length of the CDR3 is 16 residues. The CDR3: CASSQEGGGAYNEQFF. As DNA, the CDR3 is TGCGCCAGCAGCCAAGAAGGCGGGGGGGCCTACAATGAGCAGTTCTTC.

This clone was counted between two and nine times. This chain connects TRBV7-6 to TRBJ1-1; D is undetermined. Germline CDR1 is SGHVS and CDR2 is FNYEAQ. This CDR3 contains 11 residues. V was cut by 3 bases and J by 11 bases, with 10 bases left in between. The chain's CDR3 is CASSFGFEAFF. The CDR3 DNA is TGTGCCAGCAGCTTCGGCTTTGAGGCTTTCTTT.

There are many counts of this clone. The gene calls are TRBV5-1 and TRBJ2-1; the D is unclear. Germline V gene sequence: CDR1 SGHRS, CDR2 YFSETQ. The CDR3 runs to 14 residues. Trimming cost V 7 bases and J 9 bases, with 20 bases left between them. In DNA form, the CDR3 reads TGCGCCAGCGCGGATGGGTTTTCGGAGAGTGAGCAGTTCTTC. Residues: CASADGFSESEQFF.

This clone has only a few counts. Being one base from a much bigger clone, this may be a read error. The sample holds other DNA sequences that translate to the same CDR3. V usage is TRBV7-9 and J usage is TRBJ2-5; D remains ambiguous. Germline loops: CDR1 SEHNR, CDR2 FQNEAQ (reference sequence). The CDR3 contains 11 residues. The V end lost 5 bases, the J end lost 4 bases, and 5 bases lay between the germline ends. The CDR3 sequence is CASSQGETQYF. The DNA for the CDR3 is TGTGCCAGCAGCCAAGGAGAGACCCAGTACTTC.

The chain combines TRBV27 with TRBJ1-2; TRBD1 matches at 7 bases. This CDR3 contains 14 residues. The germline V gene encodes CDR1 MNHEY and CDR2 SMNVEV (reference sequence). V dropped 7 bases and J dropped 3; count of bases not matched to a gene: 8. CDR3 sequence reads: CASIKGQSDYGYTF. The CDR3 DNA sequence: TGTGCCAGCATCAAGGGACAGTCGGACTATGGCTACACCTTC.

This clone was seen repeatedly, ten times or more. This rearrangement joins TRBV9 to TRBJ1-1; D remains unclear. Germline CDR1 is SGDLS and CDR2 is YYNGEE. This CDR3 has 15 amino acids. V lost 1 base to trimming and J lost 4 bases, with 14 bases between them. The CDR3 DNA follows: TGTGCCAGCAGCGTATTGGGTTTCAGCGGCACTGAAGCTTTCTTT. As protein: CASSVLGFSGTEAFF. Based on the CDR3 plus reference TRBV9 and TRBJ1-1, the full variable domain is DSGVTQTPKHLITATGQRVTLRCSPRSGDLSVYWYQQSLDQGLQFLIQYYNGEERAKGNILERFSAQQFPDLHSELNLSSLELGDSALYFCASSVLGFSGTEAFFGQGTRLTVV.

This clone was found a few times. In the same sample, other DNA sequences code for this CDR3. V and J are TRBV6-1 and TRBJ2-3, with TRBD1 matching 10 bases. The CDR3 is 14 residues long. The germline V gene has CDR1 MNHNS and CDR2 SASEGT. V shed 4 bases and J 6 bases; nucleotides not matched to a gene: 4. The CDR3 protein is CASSGTGGTDTQYF. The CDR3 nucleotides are TGTGCCAGCAGTGGGACAGGGGGAACGGATACGCAGTATTTT.

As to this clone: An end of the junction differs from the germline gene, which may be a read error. CDR3 nucleotide sequence: TGTGCCAGCACCTTGGACCCGAACTCGAACACTGAAGCTTTCTTT. This gives the protein CASTLDPNSNTEAFF. This chain joins TRBV5-6 and TRBJ1-1, with no clear D. The V gene's germline CDR1 is SGHDT and CDR2 YYEEEE. The length of the CDR3 is 15 residues.

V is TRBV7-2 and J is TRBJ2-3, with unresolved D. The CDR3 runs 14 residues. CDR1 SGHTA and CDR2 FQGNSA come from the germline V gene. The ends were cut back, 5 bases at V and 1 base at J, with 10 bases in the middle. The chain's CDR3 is CASSVSWGTDTQYF. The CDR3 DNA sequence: TGTGCCAGCAGCGTTAGCTGGGGCACAGATACGCAGTATTTT. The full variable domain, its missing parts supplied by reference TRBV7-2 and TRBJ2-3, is GAGVSQSPSNKVTEKGKDVELRCDPISGHTALYWYRQSLGQGLEFLIYFQGNSAPDKSGLPSDRFSAERTGGSVSTLTIQRTQQEDSAVYLCASSVSWGTDTQYFGPGTRLTVL.

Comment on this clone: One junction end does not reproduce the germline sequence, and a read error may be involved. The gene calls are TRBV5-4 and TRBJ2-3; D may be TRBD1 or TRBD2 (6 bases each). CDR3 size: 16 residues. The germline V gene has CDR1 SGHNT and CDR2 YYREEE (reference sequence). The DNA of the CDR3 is TGCGCCAGCAGCCAAGAGAGGGGGGCATACACAGATACGCAGTATTTT. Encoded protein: CASSQERGAYTDTQYF.

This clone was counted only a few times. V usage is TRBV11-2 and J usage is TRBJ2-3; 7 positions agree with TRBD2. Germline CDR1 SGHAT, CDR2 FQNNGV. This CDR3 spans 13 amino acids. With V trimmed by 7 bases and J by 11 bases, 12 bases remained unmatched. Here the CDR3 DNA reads TGTGCCAGCACTCTCCTGGGGGGGGAGCAGCAGTATTTT. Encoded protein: CASTLLGGEQQYF.

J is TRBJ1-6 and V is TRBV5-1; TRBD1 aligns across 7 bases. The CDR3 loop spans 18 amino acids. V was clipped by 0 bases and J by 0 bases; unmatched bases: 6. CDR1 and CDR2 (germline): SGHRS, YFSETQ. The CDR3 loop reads CASSLAGQRSSYNSPLHF. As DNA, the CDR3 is TGCGCCAGCAGCTTGGCGGGACAGAGGAGCTCCTATAATTCACCCCTCCACTTT.

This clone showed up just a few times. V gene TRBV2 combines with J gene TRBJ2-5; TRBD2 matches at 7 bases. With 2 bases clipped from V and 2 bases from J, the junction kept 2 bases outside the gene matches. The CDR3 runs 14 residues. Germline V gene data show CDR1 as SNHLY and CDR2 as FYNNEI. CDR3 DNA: TGTGCCAGCAGTGAATTCGGGGGGCAAGAGACCCAGTACTTC. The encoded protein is CASSEFGGQETQYF.

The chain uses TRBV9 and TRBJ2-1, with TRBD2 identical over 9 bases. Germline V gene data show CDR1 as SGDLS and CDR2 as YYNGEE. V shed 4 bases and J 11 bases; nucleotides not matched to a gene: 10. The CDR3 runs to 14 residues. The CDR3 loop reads CASSTTSGRSKQFF. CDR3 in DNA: TGTGCCAGCAGCACTACTAGCGGGCGTTCGAAGCAGTTCTTC. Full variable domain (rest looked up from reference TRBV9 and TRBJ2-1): DSGVTQTPKHLITATGQRVTLRCSPRSGDLSVYWYQQSLDQGLQFLIQYYNGEERAKGNILERFSAQQFPDLHSELNLSSLELGDSALYFCASSTTSGRSKQFFGPGTRLTVL.

CDR3 protein: CASSPGLGSTRPDTQYF. Here the CDR3 DNA reads TGTGCCAGCTCACCAGGGTTGGGCAGCACGAGGCCAGATACGCAGTATTTT. V is TRBV18 and J is TRBJ2-3; D remains ambiguous. The CDR3 is made up of 17 amino acids. Trimming shortened V by 2 bases and J by 4 bases, and 19 bases separated the two germline ends. Germline V gives CDR1 KGHSH, CDR2 LQKENI.

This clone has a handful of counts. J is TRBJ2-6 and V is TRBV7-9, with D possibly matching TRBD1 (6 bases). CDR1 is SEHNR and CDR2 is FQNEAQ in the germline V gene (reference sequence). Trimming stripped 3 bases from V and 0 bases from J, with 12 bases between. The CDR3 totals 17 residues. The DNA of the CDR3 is TGTGCCAGCAGCTTCCAACAGGGACGCTCTGGGGCCAACGTCCTGACTTTC. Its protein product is CASSFQQGRSGANVLTF.

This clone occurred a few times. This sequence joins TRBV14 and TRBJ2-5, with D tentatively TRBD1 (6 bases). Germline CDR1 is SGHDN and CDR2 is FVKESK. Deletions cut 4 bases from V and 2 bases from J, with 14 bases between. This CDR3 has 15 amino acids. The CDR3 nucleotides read TGTGCCAGCAGCCGGGGATTGGGGGCGCAAGAGACCCAGTACTTC. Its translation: CASSRGLGAQETQYF.